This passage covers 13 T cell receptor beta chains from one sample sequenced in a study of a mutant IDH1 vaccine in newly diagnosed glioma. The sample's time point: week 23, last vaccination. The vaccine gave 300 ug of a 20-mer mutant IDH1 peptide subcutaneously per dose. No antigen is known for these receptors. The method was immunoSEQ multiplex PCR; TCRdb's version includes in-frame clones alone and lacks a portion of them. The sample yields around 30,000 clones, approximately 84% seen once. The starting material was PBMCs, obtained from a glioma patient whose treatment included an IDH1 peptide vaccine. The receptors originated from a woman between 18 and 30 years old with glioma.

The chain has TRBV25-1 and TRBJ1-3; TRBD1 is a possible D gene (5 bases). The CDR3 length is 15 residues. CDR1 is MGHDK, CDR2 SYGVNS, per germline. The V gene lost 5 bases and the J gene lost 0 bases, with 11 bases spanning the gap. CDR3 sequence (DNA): TGTGCCAGCAGTATAGACAGCTCCTCTGGAAACACCATATATTTT. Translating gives CASSIDSSSGNTIYF.

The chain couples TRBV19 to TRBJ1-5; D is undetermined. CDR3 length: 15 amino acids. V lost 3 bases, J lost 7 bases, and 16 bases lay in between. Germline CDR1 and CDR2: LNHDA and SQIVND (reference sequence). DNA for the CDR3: TGTGCCAGTAGTATTGGTGTCGGAGGGCCACAGCCCCAGCATTTT. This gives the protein CASSIGVGGPQPQHF.

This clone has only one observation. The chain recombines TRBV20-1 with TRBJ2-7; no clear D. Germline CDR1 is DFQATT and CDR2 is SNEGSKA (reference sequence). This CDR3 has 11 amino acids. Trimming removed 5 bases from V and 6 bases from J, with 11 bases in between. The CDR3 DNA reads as TGCAGTGCTCCCGCGGCTGCCGAGCAGTACTTC. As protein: CSAPAAAEQYF.

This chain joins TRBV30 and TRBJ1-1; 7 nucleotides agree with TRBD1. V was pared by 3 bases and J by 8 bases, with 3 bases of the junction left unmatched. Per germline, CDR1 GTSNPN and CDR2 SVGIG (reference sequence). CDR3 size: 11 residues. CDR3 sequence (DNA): TGTGCCTGGAGACGGACAGGCGAAGCTTTCTTT. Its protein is CAWRRTGEAFF.

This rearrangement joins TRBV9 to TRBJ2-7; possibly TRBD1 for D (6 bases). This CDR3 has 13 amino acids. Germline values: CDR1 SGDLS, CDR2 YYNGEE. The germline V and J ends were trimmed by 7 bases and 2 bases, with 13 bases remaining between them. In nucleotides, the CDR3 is TGTGCCAGCTCGGCCGGACAGACCTACGAGCAGTACTTC. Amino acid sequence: CASSAGQTYEQYF.

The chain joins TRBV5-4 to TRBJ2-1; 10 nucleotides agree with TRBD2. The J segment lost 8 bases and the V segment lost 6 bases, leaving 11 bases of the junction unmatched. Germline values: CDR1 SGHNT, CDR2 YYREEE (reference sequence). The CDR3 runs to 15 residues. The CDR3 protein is CASTDRSGRADEQFF. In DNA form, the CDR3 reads TGTGCCAGCACCGATCGGAGCGGGAGGGCCGATGAGCAGTTCTTC.

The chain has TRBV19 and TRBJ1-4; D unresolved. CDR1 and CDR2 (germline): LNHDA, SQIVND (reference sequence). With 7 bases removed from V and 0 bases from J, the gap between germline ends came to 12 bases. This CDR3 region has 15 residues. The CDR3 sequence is CASTPGDATNEKLFF. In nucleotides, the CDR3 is TGTGCCAGTACCCCGGGCGATGCAACTAATGAAAAACTGTTTTTT.

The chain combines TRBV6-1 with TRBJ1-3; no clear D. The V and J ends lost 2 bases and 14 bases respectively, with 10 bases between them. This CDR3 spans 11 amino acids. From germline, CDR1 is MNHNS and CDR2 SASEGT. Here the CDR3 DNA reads TGTGCCAGCAGTGAAAGGGCAGTTCTATATTTT. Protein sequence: CASSERAVLYF.

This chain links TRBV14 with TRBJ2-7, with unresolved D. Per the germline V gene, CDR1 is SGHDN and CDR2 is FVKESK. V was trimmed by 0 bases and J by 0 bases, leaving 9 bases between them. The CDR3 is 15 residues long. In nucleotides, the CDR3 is TGTGCCAGCAGCCAAGAGTCGGCTAGCTCCTACGAGCAGTACTTC. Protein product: CASSQESASSYEQYF.

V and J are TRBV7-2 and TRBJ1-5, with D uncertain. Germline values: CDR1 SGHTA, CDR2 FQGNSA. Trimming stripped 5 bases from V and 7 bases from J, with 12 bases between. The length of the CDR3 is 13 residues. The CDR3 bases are TGTGCCAGCAGCACGACTCCGGGCCAGCCCCAGCATTTT. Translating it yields CASSTTPGQPQHF.

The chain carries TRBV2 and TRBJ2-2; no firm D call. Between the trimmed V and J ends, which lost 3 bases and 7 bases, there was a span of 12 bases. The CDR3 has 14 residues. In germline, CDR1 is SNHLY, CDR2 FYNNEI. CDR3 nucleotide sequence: TGTGCCAGCAGTGATATCCTCTACGGCGGGGAGCTGTTTTTT. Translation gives CASSDILYGGELFF.

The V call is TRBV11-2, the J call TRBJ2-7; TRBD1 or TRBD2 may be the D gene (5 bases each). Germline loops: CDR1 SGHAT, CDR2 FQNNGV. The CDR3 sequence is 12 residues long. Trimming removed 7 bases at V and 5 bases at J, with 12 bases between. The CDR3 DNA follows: TGTGCCAGCAACCAGTGGGGGAACGAGCAGTACTTC. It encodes CASNQWGNEQYF.

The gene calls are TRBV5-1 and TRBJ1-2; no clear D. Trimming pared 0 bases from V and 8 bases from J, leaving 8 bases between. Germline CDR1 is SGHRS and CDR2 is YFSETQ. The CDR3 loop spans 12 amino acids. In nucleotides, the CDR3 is TGCGCCAGCAGCTTGGGGACGGAGGGCTACACCTTC. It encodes CASSLGTEGYTF.